This TCR beta chain originates from a study of blood T cell repertoires in COVID-19. Using immunoSEQ multiplex PCR, the repertoire was profiled, and TCRdb retains in-frame clones only, with some absent. The sample lists around 130,000 clones, 70% to 80% occurring once. V was clipped by 10 bases and J by 7 bases, with 13 bases between them. The CDR3 has 11 amino acids. Germline lookup yields CDR1 MNHEY and CDR2 SVGAGI. The chain employs TRBV6-5 and TRBJ1-1; unclear D gene. The material sequenced was peripheral blood. This TCR came from a man in his forties or fifties with acute or convalescent COVID-19. CDR3 bases: TGTGCCATCACGAGGCTTGATGAAGCTTTCTTT. This codes for CAITRLDEAFF.